The 2 T cell receptor beta chains below all came from one sample that was sequenced in a study of blood T cell repertoires in COVID-19. TCRdb's table, derived via immunoSEQ multiplex PCR, lists solely in-frame clones and lacks some. Among 400,000 or so clones listed, about 90% were seen once. The sample consisted of PBMCs or T cells enriched from blood (not recorded which). These TCRs come from a man in his forties in a cohort exposed to, infected with or recovered from COVID-19 (not recorded which).

This chain links TRBV10-3 with TRBJ1-5; 7 bases map to TRBD1. The germline gives CDR1 ENHRY, CDR2 SYGVKD. The CDR3 has 14 amino acids. Germline trimming cut 4 bases from V and 5 bases from J; bases unmatched to any gene: 5. In DNA form, the CDR3 reads TGTGCCATCAGTGCCGGGACAGAGTATCAGCCCCAGCATTTT. The encoded protein is CAISAGTEYQPQHF.

This chain joins TRBV2 and TRBJ1-1; 9 bases fit TRBD1. Looked up from germline, CDR1 is SNHLY and CDR2 is FYNNEI. V shed 5 bases, J shed 6 bases, and the junction held 7 bases outside the gene matches. The CDR3 runs 14 residues. CDR3 residues: CASSPGQGRAEAFF. The DNA for the CDR3 is TGTGCCAGCAGTCCCGGACAGGGGAGGGCTGAAGCTTTCTTT.